This TCR beta chain was captured by sequencing in a study of blood T cell repertoires in COVID-19. Turning to the study itself: Specimens from acute and convalescent COVID-19 originated in the United States, Italy and Spain.

The repertoire was sequenced with immunoSEQ multiplex PCR; TCRdb's copy has only in-frame clones and lacks some. This sample has about 140,000 clones; 70% to 80% occur once, and the top ten carry 3.5% to 5%. This CDR3 has 14 residues. Germline V gene sequence: CDR1 SNHLY, CDR2 FYNNEI. V gave up 7 bases and J gave up 3 bases, with 15 bases separating them. The chain uses TRBV2 and TRBJ1-1; possible D gene TRBD1, 5 bases. The sample taken for sequencing was peripheral blood. The receptor was isolated from a woman over 75 with active or convalescent COVID-19. This CDR3 is CASKMGGWDTEAFF. The CDR3 DNA reads TGTGCCAGCAAAATGGGGGGGTGGGACACTGAAGCTTTCTTT.